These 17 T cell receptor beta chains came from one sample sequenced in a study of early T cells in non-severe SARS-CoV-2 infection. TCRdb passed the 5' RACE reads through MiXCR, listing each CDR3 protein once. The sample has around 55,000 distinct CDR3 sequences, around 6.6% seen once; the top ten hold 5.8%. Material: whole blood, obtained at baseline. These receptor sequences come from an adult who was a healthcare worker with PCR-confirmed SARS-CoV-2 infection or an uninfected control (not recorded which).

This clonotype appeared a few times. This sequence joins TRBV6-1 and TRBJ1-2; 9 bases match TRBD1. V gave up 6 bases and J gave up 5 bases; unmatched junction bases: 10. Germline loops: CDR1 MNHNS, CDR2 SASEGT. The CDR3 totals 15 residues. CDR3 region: CASRERQGVLYGYTF. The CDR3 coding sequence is TGTGCCAGCAGGGAGAGACAGGGGGTCTTATATGGCTACACCTTC.

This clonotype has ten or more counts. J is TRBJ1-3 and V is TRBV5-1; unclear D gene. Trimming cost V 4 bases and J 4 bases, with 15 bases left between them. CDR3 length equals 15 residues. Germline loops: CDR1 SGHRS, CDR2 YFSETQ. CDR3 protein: CASSLRPSSGNTIYF. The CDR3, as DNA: TGCGCCAGCAGCCTGCGACCGTCATCAGGAAACACCATATATTTT.

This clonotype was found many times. CDR3 sequence: CASLETGREDGNYGYTF. CDR3 nucleotide sequence: TGCGCCAGCCTAGAAACGGGACGAGAAGACGGTAACTATGGCTACACCTTC. The chain combines TRBV4-3 with TRBJ1-2; a possible D gene is TRBD1 (5 bases). The CDR3 covers 17 residues. Between the trimmed V and J ends, which lost 8 bases and 1 base, there was a span of 23 bases. From germline, CDR1 is LGHNA and CDR2 YSLEER.

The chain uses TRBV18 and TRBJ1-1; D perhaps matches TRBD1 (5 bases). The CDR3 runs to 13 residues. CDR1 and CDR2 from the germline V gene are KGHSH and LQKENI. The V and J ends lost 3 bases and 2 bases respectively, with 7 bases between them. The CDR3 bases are TGTGCCAGCTCACCCCAGGGAAACACTGAAGCTTTCTTT. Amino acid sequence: CASSPQGNTEAFF.

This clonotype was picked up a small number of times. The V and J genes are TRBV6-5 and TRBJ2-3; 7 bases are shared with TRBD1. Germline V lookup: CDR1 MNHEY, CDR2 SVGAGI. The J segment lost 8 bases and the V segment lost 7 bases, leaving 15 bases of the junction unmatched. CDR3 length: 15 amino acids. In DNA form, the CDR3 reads TGTGCCAGCATCCAGGGCCGGGACAGTATAGGTACGCAGTATTTT. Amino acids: CASIQGRDSIGTQYF.

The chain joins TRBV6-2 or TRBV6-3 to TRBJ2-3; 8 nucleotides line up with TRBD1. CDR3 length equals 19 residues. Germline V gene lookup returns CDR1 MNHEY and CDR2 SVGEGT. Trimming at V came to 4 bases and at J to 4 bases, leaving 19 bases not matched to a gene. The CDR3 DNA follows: TGTGCCAGCAGTTTTCGGGACAGGAGTCCTTTGTCCTTCGCAGATACGCAGTATTTT. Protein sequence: CASSFRDRSPLSFADTQYF.

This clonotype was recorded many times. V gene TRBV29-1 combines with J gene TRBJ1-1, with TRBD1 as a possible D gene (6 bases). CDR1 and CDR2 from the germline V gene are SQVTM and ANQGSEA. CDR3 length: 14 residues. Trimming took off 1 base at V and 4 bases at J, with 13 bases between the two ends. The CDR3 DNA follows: TGCAGCGTTGAAGGCGGCGCGGGGGCCACTGAAGCTTTCTTT. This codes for CSVEGGAGATEAFF.

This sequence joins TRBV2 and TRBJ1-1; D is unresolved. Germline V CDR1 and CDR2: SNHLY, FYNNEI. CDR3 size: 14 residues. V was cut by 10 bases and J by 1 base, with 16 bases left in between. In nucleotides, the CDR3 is TGTGCCATCCCAGTGGGGAGGCCGAACACTGAAGCTTTCTTT. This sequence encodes CAIPVGRPNTEAFF.

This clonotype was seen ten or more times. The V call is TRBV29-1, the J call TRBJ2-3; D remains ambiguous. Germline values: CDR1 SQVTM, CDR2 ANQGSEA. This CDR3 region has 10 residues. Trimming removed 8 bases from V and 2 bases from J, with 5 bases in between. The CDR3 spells CSTDTDTQYF. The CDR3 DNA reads TGCAGCACCGACACAGATACGCAGTATTTT.

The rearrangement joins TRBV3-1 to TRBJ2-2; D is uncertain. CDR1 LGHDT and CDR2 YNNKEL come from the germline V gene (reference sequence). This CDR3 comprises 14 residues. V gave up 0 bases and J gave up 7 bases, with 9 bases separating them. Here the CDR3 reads CASSQDKFFGELFF. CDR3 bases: TGTGCCAGCAGCCAAGATAAGTTCTTCGGGGAGCTGTTTTTT. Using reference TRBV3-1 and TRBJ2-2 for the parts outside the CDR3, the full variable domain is DTAVSQTPKYLVTQMGNDKSIKCEQNLGHDTMYWYKQDSKKFLKIMFSYNNKELIINETVPNRFSPKSPDKAHLNLHINSLELGDSAVYFCASSQDKFFGELFFGEGSRLTVL.

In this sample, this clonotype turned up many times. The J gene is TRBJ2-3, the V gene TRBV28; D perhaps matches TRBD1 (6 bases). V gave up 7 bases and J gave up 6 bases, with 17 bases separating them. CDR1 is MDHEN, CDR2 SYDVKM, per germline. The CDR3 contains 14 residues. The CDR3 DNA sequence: TGTGCCAGCAAGGACAGTATAATTCTGGATACGCAGTATTTT. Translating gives CASKDSIILDTQYF.

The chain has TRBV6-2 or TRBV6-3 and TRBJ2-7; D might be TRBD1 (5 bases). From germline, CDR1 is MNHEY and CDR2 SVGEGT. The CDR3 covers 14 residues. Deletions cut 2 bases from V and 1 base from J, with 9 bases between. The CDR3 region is CASSYLSGSYEQYF. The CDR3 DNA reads TGTGCCAGCAGTTACCTTTCAGGGTCCTACGAGCAGTACTTC.

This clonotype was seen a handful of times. Here the CDR3 reads CASSYNGAETQYF. CDR3 DNA: TGTGCCAGCAGTTACAATGGGGCAGAGACCCAGTACTTC. The chain joins TRBV6-5 to TRBJ2-5, with D maybe TRBD1 (5 bases). Trimming took 2 bases from V and 4 from J, leaving 8 bases between them. This CDR3 is 13 amino acids long. The germline CDR1 and CDR2 sequences are MNHEY and SVGAGI.

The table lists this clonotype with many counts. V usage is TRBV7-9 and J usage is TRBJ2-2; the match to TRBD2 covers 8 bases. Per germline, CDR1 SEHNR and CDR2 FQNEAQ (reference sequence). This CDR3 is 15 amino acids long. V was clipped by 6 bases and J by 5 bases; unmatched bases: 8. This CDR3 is CASSTGTSGTGELFF. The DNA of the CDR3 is TGTGCCAGCAGTACCGGGACTAGTGGGACCGGGGAGCTGTTTTTT. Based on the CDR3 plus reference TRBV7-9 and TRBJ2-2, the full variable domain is DTGVSQNPRHKITKRGQNVTFRCDPISEHNRLYWYRQTLGQGPEFLTYFQNEAQLEKSRLLSDRFSAERPKGSFSTLEIQRTEQGDSAMYLCASSTGTSGTGELFFGEGSRLTVL.

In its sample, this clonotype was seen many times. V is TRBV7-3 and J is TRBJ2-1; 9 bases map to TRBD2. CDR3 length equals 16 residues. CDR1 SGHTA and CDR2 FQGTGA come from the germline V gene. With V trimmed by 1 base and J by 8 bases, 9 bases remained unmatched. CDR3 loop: CASSLNQRGAVDEQFF. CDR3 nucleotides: TGTGCCAGCAGCTTAAACCAGCGGGGGGCCGTGGATGAGCAGTTCTTC.

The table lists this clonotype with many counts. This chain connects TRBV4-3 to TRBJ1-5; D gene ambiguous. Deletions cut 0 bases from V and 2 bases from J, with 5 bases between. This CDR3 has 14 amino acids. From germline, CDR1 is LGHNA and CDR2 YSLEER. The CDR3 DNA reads TGCGCCAGCAGCCAAGACCCGGGCAATCAGCCCCAGCATTTT. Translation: CASSQDPGNQPQHF.

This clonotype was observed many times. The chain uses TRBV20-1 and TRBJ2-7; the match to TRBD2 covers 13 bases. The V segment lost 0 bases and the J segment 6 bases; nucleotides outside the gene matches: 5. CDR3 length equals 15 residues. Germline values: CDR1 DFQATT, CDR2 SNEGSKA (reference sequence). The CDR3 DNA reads TGCAGTGCTAGAGATGGGACTAGCGGGGTGGGCGAGCAGTACTTC. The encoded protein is CSARDGTSGVGEQYF.